This T cell receptor (beta chain) was profiled in a study of control samples from healthy donors and cancer patients. Germline trimming cut 2 bases from V and 9 bases from J; bases unmatched to any gene: 6. This CDR3 spans 14 amino acids. Germline-derived CDR1 and CDR2 are MNHEY and SVGAGI. The sample holds a few counts of this clone. The assay was immunoSEQ multiplex PCR, and TCRdb's table has in-frame clones only and misses some. The sample lists about 84,000 clones; 70% to 85% were seen once. V is TRBV6-5 and J is TRBJ2-7, with 11 bases lining up with TRBD2. Sequencing was performed on PBMCs. This sequence was found in a man aged 60 to 75 with head and neck cancer. The DNA of the CDR3 is TGTGCCAGCAGTTACCCCGGACTAGCGGGCAGGCAGTACTTC. It yields the protein CASSYPGLAGRQYF.